Following are 20 T cell receptor beta chains from one sample sequenced in a study of shared clonotypes between healthy human individuals. Only in-frame clones appear in the TCRdb table, and some are missing; sequencing was by immunoSEQ multiplex PCR. The sample has 500,000 to 700,000 clones; approximately 95% are singletons. Naive CD8 populations comprised CD45RO-negative cells positively selected for CCR7, excluding terminally differentiated effector memory CD45RA+ cells. Sequencing was performed on naive CD8+ T cells sorted from blood. These receptors all come from a woman aged 25 to 39 in good health.

The V and J genes are TRBV19 and TRBJ1-3, with D perhaps TRBD1 (6 bases). Germline V gene data show CDR1 as LNHDA and CDR2 as SQIVND (reference sequence). V shed 10 bases and J shed 0 bases, with 22 bases lying between them. The CDR3 totals 17 residues. CDR3 sequence (DNA): TGTGCCACCAACGCACCGGGACACCTACTCTCTGGAAACACCATATATTTT. Protein: CATNAPGHLLSGNTIYF.

The genes are TRBV5-1 and TRBJ2-7; perhaps D is TRBD1 or TRBD2 (5 bases each). This CDR3 spans 16 amino acids. Germline assignment: CDR1 SGHRS and CDR2 YFSETQ. Trimming took off 3 bases at V and 5 bases at J, with 21 bases between the two ends. In nucleotides, the CDR3 is TGCGCCAGCAGCTATCCCCCCAGAGGGGTGTCCCACGAGCAGTACTTC. This encodes CASSYPPRGVSHEQYF.

J is TRBJ2-1 and V is TRBV27, with D perhaps matching TRBD1 (6 bases). CDR1 and CDR2 (germline): MNHEY, SMNVEV (reference sequence). The CDR3 is made up of 14 amino acids. Trimming shortened V by 3 bases and J by 1 base, and 7 bases separated the two germline ends. The CDR3 DNA reads as TGTGCCAGCAGTTTCACAGGGTCCTACAATGAGCAGTTCTTC. Translated, it gives CASSFTGSYNEQFF.

The chain couples TRBV7-9 to TRBJ1-5, with D perhaps TRBD1 (5 bases). Trimming took 5 bases from V and 0 from J, leaving 14 bases between them. The CDR3 length is 16 residues. Germline V gene lookup returns CDR1 SEHNR and CDR2 FQNEAQ (reference sequence). CDR3 sequence: CASSPGGTYSNQPQHF. The CDR3 coding sequence is TGTGCCAGCAGCCCCGGCGGGACCTATAGCAATCAGCCCCAGCATTTT.

The V and J genes are TRBV7-9 and TRBJ2-5; 7 bases match TRBD2. V lost 4 bases, J lost 1 base, and 6 bases stayed unmatched. The CDR3 is 15 residues long. Germline V gene data show CDR1 as SEHNR and CDR2 as FQNEAQ (reference sequence). The CDR3 DNA reads as TGTGCCAGCAGCTGGTCTATAGCGGGCCAAGAGACCCAGTACTTC. Its protein is CASSWSIAGQETQYF.

The chain has TRBV27 and TRBJ2-7; 9 bases are a match to TRBD2. CDR1 and CDR2 from the germline V gene are MNHEY and SMNVEV (reference sequence). After removal of 3 bases from V and 4 bases from J, the junction contained 7 bases not matched to a gene. The CDR3 loop spans 15 amino acids. CDR3 DNA sequence: TGTGCCAGCAGTTTGACGTCTAGCGGGACGTACGAGCAGTACTTC. Translating gives CASSLTSSGTYEQYF.

The chain combines TRBV7-9 with TRBJ2-3; 11 nucleotides align to TRBD2. The germline V gene has CDR1 SEHNR and CDR2 FQNEAQ (reference sequence). CDR3 length: 17 amino acids. V lost 5 bases to trimming and J lost 2 bases; unmatched junction nucleotides: 9. The CDR3 region has the DNA TGTGCCAGCAGCCCTGCACTAGCGGGAGCCTTCACAGATACGCAGTATTTT. Translating it yields CASSPALAGAFTDTQYF.

V gene TRBV2 combines with J gene TRBJ1-4, with D tentatively TRBD1 (6 bases). Germline V lookup: CDR1 SNHLY, CDR2 FYNNEI. V lost 6 bases and J 8 bases, leaving 19 bases between the germline ends. The CDR3 extends over 15 amino acids. CDR3 protein: CASSQLGPRGEKLFF. CDR3 DNA sequence: TGTGCCAGCAGCCAACTTGGACCCAGGGGAGAAAAACTGTTTTTT.

V and J are TRBV7-9 and TRBJ2-1; 10 nucleotides line up with TRBD2. Germline CDR1 reads SEHNR; CDR2 reads FQNEAQ (reference sequence). The CDR3 runs to 15 residues. With V trimmed by 3 bases and J by 7 bases, 6 bases remained unmatched. CDR3: CASSFSSGSRNEQFF. In DNA form, the CDR3 reads TGTGCCAGCAGCTTCTCTAGCGGGAGTAGGAATGAGCAGTTCTTC.

The chain employs TRBV15 and TRBJ2-7, with 12 bases identical to TRBD1. Germline values: CDR1 LNHNV, CDR2 YYDKDF (reference sequence). This CDR3 contains 16 residues. The ends lost 1 base at V and 4 bases at J; junction bases unmatched: 5. Here the CDR3 reads CATSRAGTGGPYEQYF. The CDR3 DNA reads as TGTGCCACCAGCAGAGCCGGGACAGGGGGCCCTTACGAGCAGTACTTC.

The rearrangement joins TRBV11-2 to TRBJ2-2; no clear D gene. The germline CDR1 and CDR2 sequences are SGHAT and FQNNGV. The CDR3 length is 14 residues. V was pared by 0 bases and J by 5 bases, with 7 bases between. CDR3 sequence reads: CASSLDPGTGELFF. The CDR3 DNA reads TGTGCCAGCAGCTTAGATCCGGGTACCGGGGAGCTGTTTTTT.

The chain recombines TRBV6-1 with TRBJ2-7; D not certain. In germline, CDR1 is MNHNS, CDR2 SASEGT. CDR3 length equals 14 residues. V gave up 2 bases and J gave up 3 bases, with 11 bases separating them. CDR3 in DNA: TGTGCCAGCAGTGAATTAGATTATTACTACGAGCAGTACTTC. Protein: CASSELDYYYEQYF.

The gene calls are TRBV29-1 and TRBJ2-1; no firm D call. Germline lookup yields CDR1 SQVTM and CDR2 ANQGSEA. The germline V and J ends were trimmed by 0 bases and 9 bases, with 6 bases remaining between them. CDR3 length: 11 amino acids. In DNA form, the CDR3 reads TGCAGCGTTGAAGATTGGTCTGAGCAGTTCTTC. This codes for CSVEDWSEQFF.

This clone was recorded a few times. V usage is TRBV5-1 and J usage is TRBJ2-1; D is perhaps TRBD1 or TRBD2 (5 bases each). V was cut by 4 bases and J by 8 bases, with 16 bases left in between. This CDR3 spans 14 amino acids. Germline values: CDR1 SGHRS, CDR2 YFSETQ. CDR3 DNA sequence: TGCGCCAGCAGCACTGGTAGCGTAGGGGATGAGCAGTTCTTC. Its translation is CASSTGSVGDEQFF.

The rearrangement uses TRBV7-9 and TRBJ2-7, with D tentatively TRBD2 (6 bases). This CDR3 has 18 residues. Germline CDR1 is SEHNR and CDR2 is FQNEAQ (reference sequence). Trimming left V 3 bases short and J 5 bases short, with 26 bases between. As DNA, the CDR3 is TGTGCCAGCAGCTTCTCCGACGTTCGGGGCGGGGTAGGGCACGAGCAGTACTTC. Amino acids: CASSFSDVRGGVGHEQYF.

The chain couples TRBV2 to TRBJ1-2; 9 nucleotides align to TRBD1. CDR3 length: 15 residues. Germline CDR1 reads SNHLY; CDR2 reads FYNNEI. V lost 5 bases to trimming and J lost 5 bases; unmatched junction nucleotides: 9. This CDR3 is CASSTRTGEEYGYTF. CDR3 nucleotide sequence: TGTGCCAGCAGTACCCGGACAGGGGAGGAATATGGCTACACCTTC.

This clone was picked up one time. DNA of the CDR3: TGCGCCAGCAGCCAAGATCACCTCAGACTAGCTTCGAACACCGGGGAGCTGTTTTTT. Translation: CASSQDHLRLASNTGELFF. The chain combines TRBV4-1 with TRBJ2-2, with TRBD2 matching over 7 bases. CDR3 length: 19 amino acids. Unmatched junction bases numbered 10, after V lost 0 bases and J lost 0 bases. From germline, CDR1 is MGHRA and CDR2 YSYEKL.

This chain connects TRBV5-6 to TRBJ1-1, with 10 nucleotides matching TRBD1. This CDR3 is built from 16 residues. V trimming: 3 bases; J trimming: 0 bases; junction bases outside the gene matches: 5. Germline-derived CDR1 and CDR2 are SGHDT and YYEEEE. The CDR3 region is CASSSTGGGLNTEAFF. DNA of the CDR3: TGTGCCAGCAGCTCGACAGGGGGCGGATTGAACACTGAAGCTTTCTTT.

This rearrangement joins TRBV7-6 to TRBJ2-7, with TRBD2 identical over 7 bases. Germline V gene sequence: CDR1 SGHVS, CDR2 FNYEAQ. The V segment lost 1 base and the J segment 5 bases; nucleotides outside the gene matches: 5. CDR3 length: 14 amino acids. The CDR3 nucleotides read TGTGCCAGCAGCTTAGGCGGGAGCACCCACGAGCAGTACTTC. This gives the protein CASSLGGSTHEQYF.

V usage is TRBV4-2 and J usage is TRBJ2-4; 9 bases agree with TRBD1. The CDR3 length is 20 residues. Germline V lookup: CDR1 LGHNA, CDR2 YNFKEQ. V lost 1 base, J lost 3 bases, and 16 bases stayed unmatched. The CDR3 coding sequence is TGTGCCAGCAGCCAAGTATCCGGGACAGGGAATTTTTTTGGCAAAAACATTCAGTACTTC. It encodes CASSQVSGTGNFFGKNIQYF.